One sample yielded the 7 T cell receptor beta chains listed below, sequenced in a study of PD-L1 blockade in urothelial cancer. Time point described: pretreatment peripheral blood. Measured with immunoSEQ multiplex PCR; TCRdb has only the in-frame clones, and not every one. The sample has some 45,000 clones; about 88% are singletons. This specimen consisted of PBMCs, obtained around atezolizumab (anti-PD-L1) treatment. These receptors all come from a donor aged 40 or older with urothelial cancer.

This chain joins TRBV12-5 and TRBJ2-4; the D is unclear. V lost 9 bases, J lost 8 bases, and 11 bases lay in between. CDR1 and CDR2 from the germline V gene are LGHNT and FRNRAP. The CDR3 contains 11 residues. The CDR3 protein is CASASTDIQYF. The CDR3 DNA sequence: TGTGCTAGCGCCTCCACGGACATTCAGTACTTC.

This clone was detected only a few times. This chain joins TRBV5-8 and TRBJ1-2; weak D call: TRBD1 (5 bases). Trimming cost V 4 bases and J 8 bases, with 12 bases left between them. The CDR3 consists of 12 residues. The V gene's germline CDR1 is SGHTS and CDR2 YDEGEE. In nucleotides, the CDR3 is TGTGCCAGCAGCCCAGGGAATGTAGGCTACACCTTC. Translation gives CASSPGNVGYTF.

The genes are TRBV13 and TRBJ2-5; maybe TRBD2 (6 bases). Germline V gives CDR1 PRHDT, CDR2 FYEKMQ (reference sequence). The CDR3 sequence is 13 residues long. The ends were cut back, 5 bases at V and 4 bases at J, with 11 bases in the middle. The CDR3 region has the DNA TGTGCCAGCAGCCCGGGACTCTCAGAGACCCAGTACTTC. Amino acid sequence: CASSPGLSETQYF. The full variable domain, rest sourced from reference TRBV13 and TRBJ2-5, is AAGVIQSPRHLIKEKRETATLKCYPIPRHDTVYWYQQGPGQDPQFLISFYEKMQSDKGSIPDRFSAQQFSDYHSELNMSSLELGDSALYFCASSPGLSETQYFGPGTRLLVL.

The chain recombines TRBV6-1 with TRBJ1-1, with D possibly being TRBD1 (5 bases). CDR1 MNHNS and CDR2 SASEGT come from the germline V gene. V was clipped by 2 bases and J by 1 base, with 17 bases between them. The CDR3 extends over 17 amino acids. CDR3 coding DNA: TGTGCCAGCAGTGAATTAGGAGCCCGGACACCGAACACTGAAGCTTTCTTT. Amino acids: CASSELGARTPNTEAFF.

CDR3: CASSFGTGGSDEKLFF. The CDR3 DNA reads TGCGCCAGCAGTTTCGGGACAGGGGGTTCTGATGAAAAACTGTTTTTT. J is TRBJ1-4 and V is TRBV5-1; 11 bases fit TRBD1. The CDR3 is made up of 16 amino acids. The germline CDR1 and CDR2 sequences are SGHRS and YFSETQ. V lost 5 bases, J lost 6 bases, and 9 bases stayed unmatched.

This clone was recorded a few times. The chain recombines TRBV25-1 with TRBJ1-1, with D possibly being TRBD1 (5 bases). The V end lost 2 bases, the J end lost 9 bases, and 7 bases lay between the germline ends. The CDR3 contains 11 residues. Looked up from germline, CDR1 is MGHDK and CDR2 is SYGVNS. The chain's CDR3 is CASSEPGQAFF. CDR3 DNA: TGTGCCAGCAGTGAACCAGGGCAAGCTTTCTTT.

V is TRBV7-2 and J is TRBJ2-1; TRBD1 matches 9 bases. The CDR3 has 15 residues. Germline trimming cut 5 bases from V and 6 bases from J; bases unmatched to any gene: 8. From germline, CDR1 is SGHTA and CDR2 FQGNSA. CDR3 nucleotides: TGTGCCAGCAGCCGGGACAGGGAGACTTCCAATGAGCAGTTCTTC. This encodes CASSRDRETSNEQFF.